This T cell receptor beta chain was sequenced for a study of blood T cell repertoires in COVID-19. Assignments of participants to cohorts depended upon their own reported clinical history. Only in-frame clones appear in the TCRdb table, and some are missing; sequencing was by immunoSEQ multiplex PCR. Of 250,000 or so clones detected, about 80% appear once; the ten largest clones hold roughly 3.1%. Material: PBMCs or T cells enriched from blood (not recorded which). The sequence was collected from a man aged 50 or older who had recovered from COVID-19.

The CDR3 bases are TGTGCCAGCAGTGAGGACAATAATGGCTACACCTTC. Translation: CASSEDNNGYTF. The gene calls are TRBV12-3 or TRBV12-4 and TRBJ1-2; tentatively, D is TRBD1 (5 bases). The CDR3 runs 12 residues. The V end lost 5 bases, the J end lost 6 bases, and 10 bases lay between the germline ends.